The rows below give T cell receptor beta chains drawn from one sample of a study of blood T cell repertoires in COVID-19. Method: immunoSEQ multiplex PCR; TCRdb's copy keeps in-frame clones and lacks some. The sample lists hundreds of thousands of clones, 85% to 90% occurring once. The sample taken for sequencing was PBMCs or T cells enriched from blood (not recorded which). These receptors all stem from a woman younger than 35 with acute COVID-19. The CDR3 runs from the conserved cysteine through the conserved F or W. The D gene is left open where the match is weak. Clone size appears in some rows only: once, few, many, or a class for an expanded clone.

CDR3 | DNA | V | size | D | J
CASSRRNRGEAFF | TGTGCCAGCAGTCGACGGAACAGGGGTGAAGCTTTCTTT | TRBV6-5 | NA | TRBD1 | TRBJ1-1
CASSEAWKPGGGRAHEQFF | TGTGCCAGCAGTGAAGCGTGGAAACCGGGGGGCGGGAGGGCCCATGAGCAGTTCTTC | TRBV2 | NA | TRBD2 | TRBJ2-1
CASSRGRGHEQFF | TGTGCCAGCAGCCGTGGGAGGGGCCATGAGCAGTTCTTC | TRBV7-2 | few | TRBD2 | TRBJ2-1
CASSSTSGSLYEQFF | TGTGCCAGCAGCTCCACTAGCGGGAGTCTCTATGAGCAGTTCTTC | TRBV11-2 | NA | TRBD2 | TRBJ2-1
CASSLGPGLAGGAYNEQFF | TGTGCCAGCAGCTTAGGGCCCGGACTAGCGGGAGGCGCCTACAATGAGCAGTTCTTC | TRBV11-2 | NA | TRBD2 | TRBJ2-1
CASTPAEAFF | TGCGCCAGTACTCCTGCTGAAGCTTTCTTT | TRBV4-1 | NA | NA | TRBJ1-1
CASSLTGAGTEAFF | TGTGCCAGCAGTTTAACAGGGGCCGGGACTGAAGCTTTCTTT | TRBV27 | NA | TRBD1 | TRBJ1-1
CASSTGGLTEAFF | TGTGCCAGCAGTACAGGGGGTCTGACTGAAGCTTTCTTT | TRBV25-1 | NA | TRBD1 | TRBJ1-1
CASSLTLGQGGDTQYF | TGTGCCAGCAGTCTTACCCTCGGACAGGGGGGAGATACGCAGTATTTT | TRBV28 | NA | TRBD1 | TRBJ2-3
CASNSGDGNTIYF | TGCGCCAGCAACTCAGGGGATGGAAACACCATATATTTT | TRBV5-1 | NA | NA | TRBJ1-3
CASSRPGLRFNYEQYF | TGTGCCAGCAGCCGACCGGGACTGAGATTCAACTACGAGCAGTACTTC | TRBV28 | NA | NA | TRBJ2-7
CSVEVITGLAGSVGTDTQYF | TGCAGCGTTGAGGTGATAACGGGACTAGCGGGATCGGTCGGCACAGATACGCAGTATTTT | TRBV29-1 | NA | TRBD2 | TRBJ2-3
CASSPLGGNTGELFF | TGTGCCAGCAGTCCTCTCGGGGGGAACACCGGGGAGCTGTTTTTT | TRBV27 | NA | NA | TRBJ2-2
CASSGSGTHYEQYF | TGTGCCAGCAGCGGTAGCGGAACACACTACGAGCAGTACTTC | TRBV5-4 | NA | NA | TRBJ2-7
CATSRDQLVIRETQYF | TGTGCCACCAGCAGAGATCAACTAGTTATCAGGGAGACCCAGTACTTC | TRBV15 | NA | NA | TRBJ2-5